The entry below gives a single T cell receptor (beta chain) sequence along with its context. This clone is considered medium-sized (0.01 to 0.1%). One base away there is no much larger clone; base qualities are not given. This specimen belongs to a study of graft-versus-host responses after intestinal transplantation (dated by TCRdb to the early 2020s). For the study in its entirety: The transplants that recipients got were multivisceral, liver-intestinal, or isolated intestinal. All recipients received anti-thymocyte globulin induction followed by maintenance tacrolimus and steroids for roughly three years. Bulk TCR-beta CDR3 sequencing was used to track graft-versus-host and host-versus-graft alloreactive T cell clones in the graft, circulation and bone marrow after intestinal transplantation. Alloreactive clones were identified by sequencing pre-transplant mixed lymphocyte reaction products and comparing them with unstimulated pre-transplant donor and recipient T cells. A cohort of about two dozen intestinal transplant recipients, including one retransplant, was enrolled, and a few patients lacking pretransplant specimens were excluded. A peak of at least 4% donor T cells among recipient peripheral blood mononuclear cells was the definition used for donor T cell macrochimerism. Rather than going through the commercial service, samples from three later patients were sequenced in-house on an Illumina MiSeq and processed with MiXCR.

Results and caveats for the whole study, not just this receptor: Early after transplant, declines in HvG clones were associated with peak levels of circulating GvH clones. GvH clones turned up in recipient bone marrow, with some appearing earlier in ileal mucosa or blood, a pattern consistent with an intestinal mucosal origin. In patients with donor T cell macrochimerism, the allografts had high GvH to HvG T cell clonal ratios. The relatively low number and heterogeneity of intestinal transplant patients limited the conclusions.

The CDR3 runs 14 residues from the cysteine to the phenylalanine. Only CDR3 DNA remains: 42 bases, in frame from the first base. Trimming takes 2 bases from V and 4 bases from J, and the germline ends sit 9 bases apart. The germline V gene yields MNHEY for CDR1 and SVGAGI for CDR2. Receptor amplification or capture employed the immunoSEQ multiplex PCR assay. For most patients, genomic DNA was isolated using the Qiagen DNeasy Blood and Tissue Kit and was shipped frozen to Adaptive Biotechnologies for TCR sequencing. For most patients, genomic DNA was subjected to high-throughput TCR-beta CDR3 sequencing by Adaptive Biotechnologies. The authors' analysis ran thus. TCR sequencing data for roughly 17 patients were retrieved from Adaptive's ImmunoSEQ software; three other patients were processed with MiXCR and VDJtools. To correct CD4 versus CD8 sorting errors, any sequence found in both subsets at a frequency ratio below 5:1 was removed. CDR3 nucleotide sequences shared between donor and recipient were removed because the origin of such sequences could not be assigned. To be classed as alloreactive, a clone needed at least 2-fold expansion over unstimulated cells and a minimum CFSE-low frequency of 0.002% (template counts) or 0.001% (read counts). A clone was considered mappable if detected in the sequenced pre-transplant spleen, lymph node, or MLR CFSE-low populations of the donor or recipient. The cumulative frequency of alloreactive clones was calculated as a percentage of all sequences, weighted by copy number. TCRdb took over this immuneACCESS table, retaining in-frame rearrangements with V and J assigned. Such tables are incomplete; in checked studies, under half of the missing clones stem from an unresolved V gene, and the remainder is unexplained. V and J calls and clone size are copied from that table; D and trimming were computed from the DNA. The sample table shows some 21,000 clones, and about 35% are seen once. The ten largest clones represent roughly 9.2% of the sample.

This sample's time point label indicates: cells obtained before transplantation from donor or recipient. In the mixed lymphocyte reactions, around 200,000 CFSE-labeled pre-transplant responders were plated with around 200,000 irradiated violet-dye-labeled stimulators and cultured for 5 to 6 days. After the mixed lymphocyte reaction, proliferating CD3+CD4+CFSE-low and CD3+CD8+CFSE-low responder cells were FACS-sorted on a BD Influx sorter. Recombination linked TRBV6-5 to TRBJ2-1, with the D gene call left open. The sample was alloreactive CD8+ T cells from a mixed lymphocyte reaction culture, taken before intestinal transplant. The cell subset or site tag for this specimen amounts to: CFSE-low proliferating T cells sorted from roughly six-day pre-transplant mixed lymphocyte reaction (GvH or HvG direction). The receptor was derived from a human patient who received an intestinal transplant. The nucleotide sequence is given as TGTGCCAGCAGTTACAATCAGGATTACAATGAGCAGTTCTTC. It is translated as CASSYNQDYNEQFF.